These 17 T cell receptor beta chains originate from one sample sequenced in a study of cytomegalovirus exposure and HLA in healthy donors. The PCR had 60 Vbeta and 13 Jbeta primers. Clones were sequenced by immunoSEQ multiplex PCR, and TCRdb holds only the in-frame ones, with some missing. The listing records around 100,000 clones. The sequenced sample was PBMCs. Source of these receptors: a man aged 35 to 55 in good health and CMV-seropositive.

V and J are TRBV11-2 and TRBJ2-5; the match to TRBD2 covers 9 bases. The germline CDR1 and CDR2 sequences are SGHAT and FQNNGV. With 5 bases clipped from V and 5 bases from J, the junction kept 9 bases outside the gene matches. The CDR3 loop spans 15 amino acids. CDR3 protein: CASSGGTSLGETQYF. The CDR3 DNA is TGTGCCAGCAGCGGAGGGACTAGCCTAGGGGAGACCCAGTACTTC.

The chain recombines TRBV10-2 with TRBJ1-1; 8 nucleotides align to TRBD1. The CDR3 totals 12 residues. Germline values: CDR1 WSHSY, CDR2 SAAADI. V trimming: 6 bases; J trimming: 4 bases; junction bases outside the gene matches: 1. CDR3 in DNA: TGCGCCAGCAGGACAGGGGTCACTGAAGCTTTCTTT. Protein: CASRTGVTEAFF.

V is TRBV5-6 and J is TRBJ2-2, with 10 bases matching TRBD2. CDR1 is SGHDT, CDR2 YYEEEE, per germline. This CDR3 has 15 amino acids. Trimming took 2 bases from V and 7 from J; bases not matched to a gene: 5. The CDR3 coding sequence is TGTGCCAGCAGCTTAGGGACTAGCGTAGTCGGGGAGCTGTTTTTT. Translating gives CASSLGTSVVGELFF.

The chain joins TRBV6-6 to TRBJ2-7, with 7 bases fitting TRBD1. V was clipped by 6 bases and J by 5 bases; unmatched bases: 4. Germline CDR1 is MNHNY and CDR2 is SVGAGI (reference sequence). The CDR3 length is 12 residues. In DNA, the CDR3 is TGTGCCAGCAGACCTGGGACAGACGAGCAGTACTTC. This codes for CASRPGTDEQYF.

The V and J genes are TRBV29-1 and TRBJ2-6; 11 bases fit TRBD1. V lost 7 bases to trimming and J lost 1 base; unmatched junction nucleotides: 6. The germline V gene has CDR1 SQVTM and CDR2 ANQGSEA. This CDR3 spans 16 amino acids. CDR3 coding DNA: TGCAGCGCACTGGACAGGGGGCGGTCTGGGGCCAACGTCCTGACTTTC. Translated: CSALDRGRSGANVLTF.

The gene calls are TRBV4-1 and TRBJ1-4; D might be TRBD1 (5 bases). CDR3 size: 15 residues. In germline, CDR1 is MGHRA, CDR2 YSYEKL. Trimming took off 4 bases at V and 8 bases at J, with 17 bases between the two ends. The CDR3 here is CASSRPTGAGEKLFF. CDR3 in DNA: TGCGCCAGCAGCCGACCCACAGGCGCAGGGGAAAAACTGTTTTTT.

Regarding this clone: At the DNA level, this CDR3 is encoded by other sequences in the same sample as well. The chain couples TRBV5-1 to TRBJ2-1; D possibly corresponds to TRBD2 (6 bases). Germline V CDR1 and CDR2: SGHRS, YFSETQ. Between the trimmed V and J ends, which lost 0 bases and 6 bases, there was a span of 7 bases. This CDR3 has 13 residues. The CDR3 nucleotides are TGCGCCAGCAGCTTGGCGGGGGTCAATGAGCAGTTCTTC. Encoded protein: CASSLAGVNEQFF.

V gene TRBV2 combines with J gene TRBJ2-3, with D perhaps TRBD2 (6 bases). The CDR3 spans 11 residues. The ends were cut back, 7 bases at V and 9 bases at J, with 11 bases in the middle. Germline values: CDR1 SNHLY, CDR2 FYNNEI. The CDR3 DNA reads TGTGCCAGCACTTCAGGGAGGACGCAGTATTTT. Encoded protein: CASTSGRTQYF.

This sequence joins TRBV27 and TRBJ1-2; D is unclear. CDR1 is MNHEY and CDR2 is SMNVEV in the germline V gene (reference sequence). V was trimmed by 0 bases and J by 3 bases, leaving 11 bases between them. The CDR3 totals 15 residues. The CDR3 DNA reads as TGTGCCAGCAGTTTATCGGGGAGGGTAGACTATGGCTACACCTTC. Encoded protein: CASSLSGRVDYGYTF.

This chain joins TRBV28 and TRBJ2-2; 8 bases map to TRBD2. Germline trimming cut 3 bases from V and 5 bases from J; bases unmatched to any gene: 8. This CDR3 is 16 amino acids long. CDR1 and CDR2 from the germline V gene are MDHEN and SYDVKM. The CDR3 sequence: CASSFWSGSLTGELFF. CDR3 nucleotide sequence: TGTGCCAGCAGTTTCTGGAGCGGGAGTCTGACCGGGGAGCTGTTTTTT.

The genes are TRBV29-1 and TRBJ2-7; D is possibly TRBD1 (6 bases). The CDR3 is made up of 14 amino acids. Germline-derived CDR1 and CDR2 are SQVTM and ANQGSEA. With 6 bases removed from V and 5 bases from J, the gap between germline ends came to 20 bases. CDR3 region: CSVAARGRGHEQYF. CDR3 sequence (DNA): TGCAGCGTCGCCGCCCGGGGCAGGGGACACGAGCAGTACTTC.

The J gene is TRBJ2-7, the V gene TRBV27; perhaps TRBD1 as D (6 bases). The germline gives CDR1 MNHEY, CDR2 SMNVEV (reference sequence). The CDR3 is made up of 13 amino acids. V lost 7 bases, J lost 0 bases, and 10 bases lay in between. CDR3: CASIGTRSYEQYF. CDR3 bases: TGTGCCAGCATAGGGACACGCTCCTACGAGCAGTACTTC.

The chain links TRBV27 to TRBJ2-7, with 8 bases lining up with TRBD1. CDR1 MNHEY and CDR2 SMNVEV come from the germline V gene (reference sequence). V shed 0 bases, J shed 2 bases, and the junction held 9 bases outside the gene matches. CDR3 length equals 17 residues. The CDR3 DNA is TGTGCCAGCAGTTTATCACTTGCAGGGGGCCCTCCCTACGAGCAGTACTTC. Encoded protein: CASSLSLAGGPPYEQYF.

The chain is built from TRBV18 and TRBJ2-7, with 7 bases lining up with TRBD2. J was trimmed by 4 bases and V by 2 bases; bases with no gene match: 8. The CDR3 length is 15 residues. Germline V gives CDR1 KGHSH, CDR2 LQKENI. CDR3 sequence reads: CASSPLGQGGYEQYF. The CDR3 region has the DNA TGTGCCAGCTCACCATTAGGCCAGGGAGGGTACGAGCAGTACTTC.

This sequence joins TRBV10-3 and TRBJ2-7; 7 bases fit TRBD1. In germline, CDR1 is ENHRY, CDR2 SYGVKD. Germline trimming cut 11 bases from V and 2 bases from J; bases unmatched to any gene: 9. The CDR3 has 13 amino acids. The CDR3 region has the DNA TGTGCCGTAGGCGAGGGGGCGACCTACGAGCAGTACTTC. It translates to CAVGEGATYEQYF.

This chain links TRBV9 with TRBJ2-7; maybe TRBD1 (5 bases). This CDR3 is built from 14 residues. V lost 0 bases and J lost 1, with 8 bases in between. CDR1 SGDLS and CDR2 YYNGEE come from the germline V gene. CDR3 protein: CASSVERGSYEQYF. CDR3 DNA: TGTGCCAGCAGCGTAGAAAGGGGTTCCTACGAGCAGTACTTC.

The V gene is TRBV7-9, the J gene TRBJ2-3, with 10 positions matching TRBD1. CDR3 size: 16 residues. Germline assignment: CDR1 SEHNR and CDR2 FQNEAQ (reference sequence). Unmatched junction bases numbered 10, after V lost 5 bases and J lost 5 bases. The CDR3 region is CASSKLGTGEGDTQYF. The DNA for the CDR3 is TGTGCCAGCAGCAAACTAGGGACAGGGGAGGGAGATACGCAGTATTTT.